Shown below are 17 T cell receptor beta chains from a single sample sequenced in a study of blood T cell repertoires in COVID-19. Generated by immunoSEQ multiplex PCR, the TCRdb table keeps only in-frame clones and is missing some. Of 160,000 or so clones in the sample, approximately 87% were seen once. Material: peripheral blood. The origin of the receptors is a woman aged 70-85 years with acute or convalescent COVID-19.

The rearrangement joins TRBV9 to TRBJ1-1, with 8 nucleotides matching TRBD1. The J segment lost 2 bases and the V segment lost 0 bases, leaving 6 bases of the junction unmatched. In germline, CDR1 is SGDLS, CDR2 YYNGEE. This CDR3 has 16 residues. The CDR3 loop is CASSVGTGPINTEAFF. The CDR3, as DNA: TGTGCCAGCAGCGTAGGGACAGGGCCTATTAACACTGAAGCTTTCTTT.

V gene TRBV3-1 (or the pseudogene TRBV3-2) combines with J gene TRBJ1-6; no clear D. Germline V gives CDR1 LGHDT, CDR2 YNNKEL (reference sequence). Deletions cut 1 base from V and 5 bases from J, with 6 bases between. This CDR3 region has 14 residues. CDR3 sequence (DNA): TGTGCCAGCAGCCAAGCGACAAATAATTCACCCCTCCACTTT. This sequence encodes CASSQATNNSPLHF.

The CDR3 nucleotides read TGCGCCAGCAGCCAAGAAAGGGCGGGAGGTCGGGAGACCCAGTACTTC. Its translation: CASSQERAGGRETQYF. This rearrangement joins TRBV4-1 to TRBJ2-5; TRBD2 matches 8 bases. Germline CDR1 is MGHRA and CDR2 is YSYEKL. CDR3 size: 16 residues. Trimming removed 0 bases from V and 5 bases from J; junction bases left unmatched: 8.

The chain has TRBV2 and TRBJ1-5; perhaps TRBD1 as D (5 bases). Germline V gene data show CDR1 as SNHLY and CDR2 as FYNNEI. The CDR3 contains 14 residues. Trimming removed 6 bases from V and 0 bases from J, with 9 bases in between. CDR3 in DNA: TGTGCCAGCAGAAAAGGGGCTAGCAATCAGCCCCAGCATTTT. Residues: CASRKGASNQPQHF.

This clone appeared once. J is TRBJ2-1 and V is TRBV7-8; TRBD1 matches 11 bases. The germline gives CDR1 SGHVS, CDR2 FQNEAQ. The CDR3 has 16 amino acids. With 2 bases clipped from V and 7 bases from J, the junction kept 7 bases outside the gene matches. CDR3 sequence: CASSLRSGTGGNEQFF. CDR3 nucleotides: TGTGCCAGCAGCTTAAGAAGCGGGACAGGGGGAAATGAGCAGTTCTTC.

The chain couples TRBV18 to TRBJ1-5, with a tentative D call TRBD1 (6 bases). Trimming stripped 4 bases from V and 7 bases from J, with 8 bases between. Looked up from germline, CDR1 is KGHSH and CDR2 is LQKENI. This CDR3 is built from 12 residues. The CDR3: CASSLRGQPQHF. As DNA, the CDR3 is TGTGCCAGCTCACTTAGGGGGCAGCCCCAGCATTTT.

The chain combines TRBV3-1 (or the pseudogene TRBV3-2) with TRBJ1-1; no definite D call. Germline V gene sequence: CDR1 LGHDT, CDR2 YNNKEL (reference sequence). The CDR3 consists of 15 residues. Trimming cost V 1 base and J 1 base, with 10 bases left between them. DNA for the CDR3: TGTGCCAGCAGCCAAGGTCTACAGAGGAACACTGAAGCTTTCTTT. It codes for CASSQGLQRNTEAFF.

The chain uses TRBV6-5 and TRBJ2-5; maybe TRBD2 (6 bases). Germline CDR1 and CDR2: MNHEY and SVGAGI. V was shortened by 6 bases and J by 1 base, with 15 bases between the two germline ends. This CDR3 comprises 15 residues. The DNA for the CDR3 is TGTGCCAGCAGCGACACAGGAGGGCCCCAAGAGACCCAGTACTTC. It is translated as CASSDTGGPQETQYF.

This chain joins TRBV25-1 and TRBJ2-7, with 15 bases that match TRBD2. The CDR3 extends over 17 amino acids. V trimming: 7 bases; J trimming: 7 bases; junction bases outside the gene matches: 14. Per the germline V gene, CDR1 is MGHDK and CDR2 is SYGVNS. The CDR3 DNA sequence: TGTGCCAGCACTCGACCGGGACTAGCGGGGGGTGGAGGGGAGCAGTACTTC. Translation gives CASTRPGLAGGGGEQYF.

The chain combines TRBV9 with TRBJ1-2; 7 positions agree with TRBD1. Trimming took 4 bases from V and 6 from J; bases not matched to a gene: 12. Germline CDR1 SGDLS, CDR2 YYNGEE. This CDR3 is built from 15 residues. In nucleotides, the CDR3 is TGTGCCAGCAGCAGAGGACAGGCTACCGCCAATGGCTACACCTTC. It yields the protein CASSRGQATANGYTF.

V usage is TRBV19 and J usage is TRBJ1-2; D is uncertain. Germline-derived CDR1 and CDR2 are LNHDA and SQIVND (reference sequence). The V end lost 3 bases, the J end lost 8 bases, and 10 bases lay between the germline ends. The CDR3 has 12 amino acids. The CDR3 loop reads CASSISDRGYTF. In DNA, the CDR3 is TGTGCCAGTAGTATTAGCGATCGGGGCTACACCTTC.

This clone was seen once. V usage is TRBV3-1 (or the pseudogene TRBV3-2) and J usage is TRBJ1-6; tentatively, D is TRBD1 (5 bases). CDR1 and CDR2 (germline): LGHDT, YNNKEL (reference sequence). CDR3 length equals 14 residues. The V gene lost 4 bases and the J gene lost 9 bases, with 13 bases spanning the gap. The CDR3 sequence is CASSPDRDSSPLHF. The CDR3 DNA reads TGTGCCAGCAGCCCCGACAGAGATAGTTCACCCCTCCACTTT.

This clone occurred once. The V call is TRBV5-8, the J call TRBJ2-1; D remains unclear. CDR1 SGHTS and CDR2 YDEGEE come from the germline V gene. The CDR3 runs to 11 residues. V was clipped by 0 bases and J by 15 bases, with 10 bases between them. The chain's CDR3 is CASSLETLPFF. CDR3 DNA: TGTGCCAGCAGCTTGGAAACTCTGCCGTTCTTC.

This sequence joins TRBV5-1 and TRBJ2-2, with TRBD2 as a possible D gene (5 bases). From germline, CDR1 is SGHRS and CDR2 YFSETQ. The CDR3 covers 14 residues. Trimming left V 1 base short and J 5 bases short, with 9 bases between. CDR3 coding DNA: TGCGCCAGCAGCTTGAGACCGGGGACCGGGGAGCTGTTTTTT. Translating it yields CASSLRPGTGELFF.

The chain uses TRBV6-5 and TRBJ2-5, with 9 nucleotides matching TRBD1. V was pared by 6 bases and J by 5 bases, with 10 bases of the junction left unmatched. This CDR3 contains 15 residues. The V gene's germline CDR1 is MNHEY and CDR2 SVGAGI. Written as DNA, the CDR3 is TGTGCCAGCAGCCAACTGGGGACAGGGAGGGAGACCCAGTACTTC. Its translation: CASSQLGTGRETQYF.

This chain links TRBV28 with TRBJ1-2, with D hard to call. Trimming cost V 4 bases and J 4 bases, with 13 bases left between them. Germline CDR1 reads MDHEN; CDR2 reads SYDVKM. This CDR3 is built from 14 residues. The CDR3 DNA follows: TGTGCCAGCAGTTCCACGAGCCTGCTCTATGGCTACACCTTC. Translated, it gives CASSSTSLLYGYTF.

A word on this clone: This same CDR3 is encoded by further DNA sequences in the sample. V is TRBV30 and J is TRBJ2-1, with 10 bases lining up with TRBD2. The length of the CDR3 is 14 residues. From germline, CDR1 is GTSNPN and CDR2 SVGIG (reference sequence). J was trimmed by 8 bases and V by 5 bases; bases with no gene match: 9. The CDR3 spells CAWRLAGAGYEQFF. Written as DNA, the CDR3 is TGTGCCTGGCGCCTAGCGGGAGCTGGGTATGAGCAGTTCTTC.